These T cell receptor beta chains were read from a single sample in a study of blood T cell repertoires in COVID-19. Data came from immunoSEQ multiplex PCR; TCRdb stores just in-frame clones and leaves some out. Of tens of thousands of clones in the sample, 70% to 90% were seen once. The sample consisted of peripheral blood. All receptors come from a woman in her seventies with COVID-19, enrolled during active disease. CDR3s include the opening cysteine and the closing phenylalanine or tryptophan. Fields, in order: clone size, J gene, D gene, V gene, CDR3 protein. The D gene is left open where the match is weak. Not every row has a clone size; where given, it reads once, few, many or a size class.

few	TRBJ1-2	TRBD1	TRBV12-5	CASAFKRDRGPRGYTF
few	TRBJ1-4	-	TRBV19	CASSSSVRKLFF
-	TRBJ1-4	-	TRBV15	CATSSYQYRETLQVNEKLFF
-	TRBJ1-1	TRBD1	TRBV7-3	CASSPITGGRTFF
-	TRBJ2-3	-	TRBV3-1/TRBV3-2	CASSQSGPGTDTQYF
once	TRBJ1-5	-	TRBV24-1	CATSEQANQPQHF
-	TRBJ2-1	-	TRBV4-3	CASSQGVGRYNEQFF
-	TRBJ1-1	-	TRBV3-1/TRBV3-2	CASSQIRGNTEAFF
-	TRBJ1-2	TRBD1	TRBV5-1	CASRSDRNYGYTF
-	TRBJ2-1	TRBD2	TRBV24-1	CATSDPFSGRHNEQFF
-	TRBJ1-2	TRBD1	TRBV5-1	CASSWGQGADGYTF
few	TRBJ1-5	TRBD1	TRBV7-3	CASSPGTGLNQPQHF
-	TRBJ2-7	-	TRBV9	CASSVGAGSSYEQYF
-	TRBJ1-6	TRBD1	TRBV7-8	CASSSRTGDIDSPLHF
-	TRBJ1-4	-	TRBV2	CASRMGRGNEKLFF
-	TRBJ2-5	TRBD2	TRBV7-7	CASSGLAGGETQYF
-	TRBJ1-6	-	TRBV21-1	CARAAPMALHF
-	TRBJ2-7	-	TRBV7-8	CASSFGQRQANYEQYF
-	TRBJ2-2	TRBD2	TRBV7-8	CASSPRTSGGGTGELFF
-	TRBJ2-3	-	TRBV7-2	CASSSGQISDTQYF